This T cell receptor beta chain derives from a study of graft-versus-host responses after intestinal transplantation. Study overall: In this cohort, recipients had multivisceral, liver-intestinal, or isolated intestinal transplants. The recipients all started with anti-thymocyte globulin induction and then took tacrolimus and steroids for 3 to 4 years. General study points: High graft-versus-host to host-versus-graft clonal ratios were seen in allografts of patients with graft-donor T cell macrochimerism. GvH clones occurred in recipient marrow; some first appeared in ileum or blood.

To note about this clone: Its antigen is as yet unknown.

Only in-frame clones appear in the TCRdb table, and some are missing; sequencing was by immunoSEQ multiplex PCR. The top ten hold around 0.49% of the sample, which has over 85,000 clones, 90% to 95% seen once. The material sequenced was unstimulated CD8+ T cells sorted from spleen or lymph node cells, taken before intestinal transplant. The source is a human donor who received an intestinal transplant.

The CDR3 loop is CASRGQGFNTEAFF. The CDR3 DNA is TGTGCCAGTAGGGGACAGGGGTTTAACACTGAAGCTTTCTTT. The chain employs TRBV19 and TRBJ1-1; 10 nucleotides match TRBD1. The V gene's germline CDR1 is LNHDA and CDR2 SQIVND (reference sequence). With 6 bases clipped from V and 2 bases from J, the junction kept 3 bases outside the gene matches. The CDR3 totals 14 residues. The whole variable domain, remainder taken from reference TRBV19 and TRBJ1-1, is DGGITQSPKYLFRKEGQNVTLSCEQNLNHDAMYWYRQDPGQGLRLIYYSQIVNDFQKGDIAEGYSVSREKKESFPLTVTSAQKNPTAFYLCASRGQGFNTEAFFGQGTRLTVV.